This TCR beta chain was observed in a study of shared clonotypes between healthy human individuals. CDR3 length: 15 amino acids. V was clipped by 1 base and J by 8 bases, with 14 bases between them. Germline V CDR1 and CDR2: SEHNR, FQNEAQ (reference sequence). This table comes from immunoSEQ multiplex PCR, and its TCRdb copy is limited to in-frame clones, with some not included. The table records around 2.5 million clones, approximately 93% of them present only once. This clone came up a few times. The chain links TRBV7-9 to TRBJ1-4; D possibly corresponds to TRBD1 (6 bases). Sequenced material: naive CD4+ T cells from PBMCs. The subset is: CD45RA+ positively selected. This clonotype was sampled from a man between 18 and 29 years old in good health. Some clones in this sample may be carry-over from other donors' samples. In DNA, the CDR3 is TGTGCCAGCAGCTTAGGGGGGCAGGCCACGGAAAAACTGTTTTTT. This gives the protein CASSLGGQATEKLFF.